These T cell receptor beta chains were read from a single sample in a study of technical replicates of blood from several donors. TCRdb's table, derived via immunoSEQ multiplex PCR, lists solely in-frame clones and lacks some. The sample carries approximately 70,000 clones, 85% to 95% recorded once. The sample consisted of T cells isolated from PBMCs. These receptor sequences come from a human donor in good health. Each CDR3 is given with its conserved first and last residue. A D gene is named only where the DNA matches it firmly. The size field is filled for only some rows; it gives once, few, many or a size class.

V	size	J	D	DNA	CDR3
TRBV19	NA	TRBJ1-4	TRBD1	TGTGCCAGTGGGGGACAGGGGGTTGAAAAACTGTTTTTT	CASGGQGVEKLFF
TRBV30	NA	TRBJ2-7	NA	TGTGCCTGGAGTCCACCCCTAGAACTCGAGCAGTACTTC	CAWSPPLELEQYF
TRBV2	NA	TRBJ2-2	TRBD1	TGTGCCAGCAGTTTAACCGGGACAGGGAACACCGGGGAGCTGTTTTTT	CASSLTGTGNTGELFF
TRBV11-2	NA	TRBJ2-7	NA	TGTGCCAGCAGCTTAGGTGGGCTCTACGAGCAGTACTTC	CASSLGGLYEQYF
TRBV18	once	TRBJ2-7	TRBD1	TGTGCCAGCTCACCGGAACAGGGGGCCACCTACGAGCAGTACTTC	CASSPEQGATYEQYF
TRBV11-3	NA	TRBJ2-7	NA	TGTGCCAGCAGCTTAGATAATATGGGAGTGGGCTACGAGCAGTACTTC	CASSLDNMGVGYEQYF
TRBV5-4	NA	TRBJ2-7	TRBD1	TGTGCCAGCAGCCTCGGACAGGGGGAGCAGTACTTC	CASSLGQGEQYF
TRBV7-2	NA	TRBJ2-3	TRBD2	TGTGCCAGCAGCTTAGTGCGGCTAGCGGGAGTTTTAGGGGCAGATACGCAGTATTTT	CASSLVRLAGVLGADTQYF
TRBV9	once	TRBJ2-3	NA	TGTGCCAGCAGCGTAGAGAGCGGTTCTAGCACAGATACGCAGTATTTT	CASSVESGSSTDTQYF
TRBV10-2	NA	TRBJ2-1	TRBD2	TGCGCCAGCAGTGAGCCGTTAGCGGGAGTGTACAATGAGCAGTTCTTC	CASSEPLAGVYNEQFF
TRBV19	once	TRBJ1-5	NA	TGTGCCAGTAGTATAGGCGGGGGGGGTAATCAGCCCCAGCATTTT	CASSIGGGGNQPQHF
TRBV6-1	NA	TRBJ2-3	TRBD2	TGTGCCAGCAGTCCTAGCGGGGCCGATACGCAGTATTTT	CASSPSGADTQYF
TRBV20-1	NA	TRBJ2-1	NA	TGCAGTGCTGCTGAGAGCGTGCAGTTCTTC	CSAAESVQFF
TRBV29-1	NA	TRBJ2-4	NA	TGCAGCGTGGGACTTAAGGCATCCCTAGCCAAAAACATTCAGTACTTC	CSVGLKASLAKNIQYF
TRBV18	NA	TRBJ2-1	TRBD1	TGTGCCAGCTCGCCCGGGACAGGGGTCAATGAGCAGTTCTTC	CASSPGTGVNEQFF